This passage covers 18 T cell receptor beta chains from one sample sequenced in a study of cytomegalovirus exposure and HLA in healthy donors. PCR involved 60 Vbeta and 13 Jbeta primers. Method: immunoSEQ multiplex PCR; TCRdb's copy keeps in-frame clones and lacks some. The sample includes 180,000 or so clones, 65% to 85% of them seen just once. The sample comprised PBMCs. All receptors come from a female donor in good health and CMV-seronegative.

V gene TRBV19 combines with J gene TRBJ2-7; TRBD1 matches 10 bases. CDR1 LNHDA and CDR2 SQIVND come from the germline V gene (reference sequence). The junction had 6 bases not matched to a gene; V was cut back by 4 bases and J by 6 bases. CDR3 size: 14 residues. CDR3 in amino acids: CASSTRTGGIEQYF. CDR3 nucleotides: TGTGCCAGTAGTACACGGACAGGGGGGATCGAGCAGTACTTC.

The V and J genes are TRBV29-1 and TRBJ1-2, with a weak D call TRBD1 (6 bases). The germline CDR1 and CDR2 sequences are SQVTM and ANQGSEA. CDR3 length equals 10 residues. The V gene lost 4 bases and the J gene lost 8 bases, with 8 bases spanning the gap. The CDR3 sequence is CSVGTEGYTF. CDR3 DNA sequence: TGCAGCGTTGGGACAGAGGGCTACACCTTC.

The chain carries TRBV28 and TRBJ2-2; the match to TRBD2 covers 8 bases. The ends lost 9 bases at V and 0 bases at J; junction bases unmatched: 3. The CDR3 runs 14 residues. CDR1 MDHEN and CDR2 SYDVKM come from the germline V gene. CDR3 bases: TGTGCCAGTAGTAGCGGGACGAACACCGGGGAGCTGTTTTTT. This translates into CASSSGTNTGELFF.

The chain is built from TRBV6-1 and TRBJ2-7, with D unresolved. Germline values: CDR1 MNHNS, CDR2 SASEGT. With 3 bases removed from V and 7 bases from J, the gap between germline ends came to 4 bases. The length of the CDR3 is 10 residues. The CDR3 loop reads CASSEREQYF. CDR3 sequence (DNA): TGTGCCAGCAGTGAGAGGGAGCAGTACTTC.

The chain links TRBV4-3 to TRBJ2-7; TRBD2 agrees at 14 bases. The CDR3 is 17 residues long. The germline V gene has CDR1 LGHNA and CDR2 YSLEER. J was trimmed by 1 base and V by 4 bases; bases with no gene match: 6. The CDR3 DNA reads TGCGCCAGCAGCCGTGGACTAGCGGGAGGTTGGTCCTACGAGCAGTACTTC. Its protein product is CASSRGLAGGWSYEQYF.

This clone appeared a single time. The J gene is TRBJ2-3, the V gene TRBV27; 13 nucleotides agree with TRBD2. The CDR3 runs 15 residues. Germline V lookup: CDR1 MNHEY, CDR2 SMNVEV (reference sequence). V lost 5 bases, J lost 5 bases, and 4 bases stayed unmatched. This CDR3 is CASSPGTSGEDTQYF. As DNA, the CDR3 is TGTGCCAGCAGTCCAGGGACTAGCGGGGAAGATACGCAGTATTTT.

The chain is built from TRBV9 and TRBJ1-3; the match to TRBD1 covers 10 bases. Looked up from germline, CDR1 is SGDLS and CDR2 is YYNGEE. There are 19 residues in the CDR3. Trimming at V came to 0 bases and at J to 0 bases, leaving 9 bases not matched to a gene. The CDR3 sequence: CASSVGDRGRGDSGNTIYF. In nucleotides, the CDR3 is TGTGCCAGCAGCGTAGGGGACAGGGGACGGGGCGACTCTGGAAACACCATATATTTT.

The V call is TRBV7-6, the J call TRBJ2-3; tentative D call: TRBD2 (6 bases). CDR3 length: 18 amino acids. Trimming removed 1 base from V and 0 bases from J, with 17 bases in between. Germline V gene lookup returns CDR1 SGHVS and CDR2 FNYEAQ. The CDR3 sequence: CASSLGALRGFSTDTQYF. CDR3 DNA sequence: TGTGCCAGCAGCTTAGGTGCGTTGCGGGGATTTAGCACAGATACGCAGTATTTT.

The chain is built from TRBV27 and TRBJ2-1; 8 bases line up with TRBD2. Per germline, CDR1 MNHEY and CDR2 SMNVEV (reference sequence). The CDR3 sequence is 15 residues long. The V segment lost 4 bases and the J segment 6 bases; nucleotides outside the gene matches: 8. Here the CDR3 reads CASSSFREGLNEQFF. The CDR3 DNA sequence: TGTGCCAGCAGTTCTTTTCGGGAGGGCCTCAATGAGCAGTTCTTC.

The V call is TRBV29-1, the J call TRBJ2-7; a weak D match, TRBD1 (5 bases). Germline V CDR1 and CDR2: SQVTM, ANQGSEA. The CDR3 is 14 amino acids. Trimming took 3 bases from V and 1 from J, leaving 13 bases between them. The CDR3 sequence: CSVEDNRRSYEQYF. CDR3 nucleotide sequence: TGCAGCGTTGAGGATAACAGGCGTTCCTACGAGCAGTACTTC.

CDR3 in DNA: TGTGCCAGCAGCGGACTAACAGACACTGAAGCTTTCTTT. Amino acid sequence: CASSGLTDTEAFF. The rearrangement links TRBV9 to TRBJ1-1, with unresolved D. This CDR3 contains 13 residues. Germline loops: CDR1 SGDLS, CDR2 YYNGEE. The V end was cut by 3 bases, the J end by 3 bases, with 9 bases between.

This rearrangement joins TRBV27 to TRBJ2-3, with a tentative D call TRBD1 (6 bases). The ends were cut back, 5 bases at V and 0 bases at J, with 12 bases in the middle. CDR1 and CDR2 from the germline V gene are MNHEY and SMNVEV (reference sequence). This CDR3 spans 15 amino acids. The CDR3: CASSLGTSSTDTQYF. The CDR3 DNA sequence: TGTGCCAGCAGTCTTGGGACATCTAGCACAGATACGCAGTATTTT.

The genes are TRBV19 and TRBJ2-5, with D perhaps matching TRBD2 (5 bases). Trimming pared 4 bases from V and 5 bases from J, leaving 14 bases between. From germline, CDR1 is LNHDA and CDR2 SQIVND (reference sequence). The CDR3 is 14 amino acids. The CDR3 protein is CASSTRGSVETQYF. The DNA for the CDR3 is TGTGCCAGTAGTACCCGGGGATCGGTGGAGACCCAGTACTTC.

The J gene is TRBJ2-5, the V gene TRBV7-9, with TRBD2 as a possible D gene (6 bases). The DNA end lines up better with TRBJ2-7; the J call may be wrong. Germline assignment: CDR1 SEHNR and CDR2 FQNEAQ (reference sequence). The CDR3 consists of 12 residues. The DNA of the CDR3 is TGTGCCAGCGGAGACGGGAGCTACGAGCAGTACTTC. It is translated as CASGDGSYEQYF.

There are a few counts of this clone. The chain is built from TRBV28 and TRBJ2-7, with a possible D match to TRBD2 (6 bases). Germline V lookup: CDR1 MDHEN, CDR2 SYDVKM. This CDR3 has 13 residues. Trimming removed 6 bases from V and 3 bases from J, with 12 bases in between. As DNA, the CDR3 is TGTGCCAGCAGACAGAGCGGGTTCTACGAGCAGTACTTC. It is translated as CASRQSGFYEQYF.

A few counts support this clone. The rearrangement joins TRBV7-8 to TRBJ1-5; TRBD1 agrees at 7 bases. Germline assignment: CDR1 SGHVS and CDR2 FQNEAQ. V trimming: 1 base; J trimming: 10 bases; junction bases outside the gene matches: 7. The CDR3 extends over 14 amino acids. CDR3 loop: CASSLVPGGRPQHF. The CDR3 DNA reads as TGTGCCAGCAGCTTAGTGCCAGGGGGGAGACCCCAGCATTTT.

The rearrangement uses TRBV2 and TRBJ2-7; TRBD2 aligns across 8 bases. The germline CDR1 and CDR2 sequences are SNHLY and FYNNEI. The CDR3 covers 16 residues. V shed 4 bases and J 1 base; nucleotides not matched to a gene: 9. The CDR3 spells CASSGPREAVSYEQYF. The CDR3 DNA sequence: TGTGCCAGCAGTGGACCGCGGGAGGCTGTTTCCTACGAGCAGTACTTC.

The V gene is TRBV19, the J gene TRBJ1-2, with TRBD1 matching over 11 bases. The CDR3 has 14 residues. From germline, CDR1 is LNHDA and CDR2 SQIVND (reference sequence). J gave up 8 bases and V 4 bases, and 6 bases lay outside the gene matches. The CDR3 loop reads CASSTRDRGSGYTF. For the CDR3, the DNA is TGTGCCAGTAGTACACGGGACAGGGGGAGCGGCTACACCTTC. Complete variable domain (other parts from reference TRBV19 and TRBJ1-2): DGGITQSPKYLFRKEGQNVTLSCEQNLNHDAMYWYRQDPGQGLRLIYYSQIVNDFQKGDIAEGYSVSREKKESFPLTVTSAQKNPTAFYLCASSTRDRGSGYTFGSGTRLTVV.